This is a list of T cell receptor beta chains from one sample in a study of T cells in Graves' hyperthyroidism and ophthalmopathy. Each CDR3 protein gets one entry after TCRdb re-called the multiplex PCR reads with MiXCR. Among roughly 570,000 distinct CDR3 sequences listed, about 43% were seen once. Sequenced: peripheral blood or thyroid tissue (not recorded which). The receptor set was obtained from an adult woman with Graves' disease, either hyperthyroidism or ophthalmopathy (not recorded which). CDR3s include the opening cysteine and the closing phenylalanine or tryptophan. A D gene is named only where the DNA matches it firmly. Size values are once, few and many counts, or a class for expanded clones, and some rows have none.

>TRBJ2-7|TRBV7-2|NA|TRBD2
CASSGGRGDQYF
TGTGCCAGCAGCGGTGGCCGGGGGGATCAGTACTTC
>TRBJ1-3|TRBV5-1|NA|NA
CASSRWGDGTRNTIYF
TGCGCCAGCAGCCGCTGGGGTGATGGGACTCGAAACACCATATATTTT
>TRBJ1-2|TRBV7-9|NA|NA
CASSFGLTGYTF
TGTGCCAGCAGCTTTGGACTTACGGGCTACACCTTC
>TRBJ2-7|TRBV11-2|NA|NA
CASSLGTFAEQYF
TGTGCCAGCAGCTTAGGGACATTTGCCGAGCAGTACTTC
>TRBJ1-4|TRBV20-1|many|TRBD1
CSALTGGNEKLFF
TGCAGTGCTCTGACAGGGGGGAATGAAAAACTGTTTTTT
>TRBJ2-7|TRBV12-3/TRBV12-4|many|TRBD1
CASSFGQGDHEQYF
TGTGCCAGCAGTTTTGGACAGGGAGACCACGAGCAGTACTTC
>TRBJ2-7|TRBV11-2|many|NA
CASSLAGRTYEQYF
TGTGCCAGCAGCTTAGCGGGAAGGACCTACGAGCAGTACTTC
>TRBJ2-7|TRBV25-1|many|NA
CASSDPKGKDEQYF
TGTGCCAGCAGTGACCCTAAGGGTAAAGACGAGCAGTACTTC
>TRBJ2-5|TRBV10-3|NA|NA
CAISALRGWETQYF
TGTGCCATCAGTGCTTTGAGGGGCTGGGAGACCCAGTACTTC
>TRBJ1-6|TRBV5-8|many|TRBD1
CASSHPDRGGSPLHF
TGTGCCAGCAGCCACCCGGACAGGGGAGGTTCACCCCTCCACTTT
>TRBJ1-4|TRBV29-1|NA|NA
CSVGAVGEKLFF
TGCAGCGTCGGGGCGGTTGGGGAAAAACTGTTTTTT
>TRBJ2-7|TRBV20-1|NA|TRBD2
CSAREGRANGSYEQYF
TGCAGTGCCCGAGAGGGGAGGGCTAACGGCTCCTACGAGCAGTACTTC
>TRBJ2-2|TRBV5-1|NA|TRBD2
CASSLQAGGPRELFF
TGCGCCAGCAGCTTGCAAGCGGGAGGGCCGAGGGAGCTGTTTTTT
>TRBJ2-7|TRBV5-1|NA|NA
CASSPEGQGAFDEQYF
TGCGCCAGCAGCCCTGAGGGTCAGGGCGCTTTCGACGAGCAGTACTTC
>TRBJ2-2|TRBV12-3/TRBV12-4|many|NA
CASSFGSGELFF
TGTGCCAGCAGTTTTGGGTCCGGGGAGCTGTTTTTT
>TRBJ1-5|TRBV2|NA|NA
CASSDELVQPQHF
TGTGCCAGCAGTGATGAATTGGTTCAGCCCCAGCATTTT
>TRBJ2-7|TRBV20-1|NA|NA
CSASQGGGPYEQYF
TGCAGTGCTAGCCAAGGGGGGGGTCCCTACGAGCAGTACTTC
>TRBJ1-1|TRBV7-9|NA|NA
CASSLAYGSRTTEAFF
TGTGCCAGCAGCTTAGCATACGGGTCCCGGACCACTGAAGCTTTCTTT
>TRBJ2-3|TRBV5-4|NA|NA
CASSRQPSTDTQYF
TGTGCCAGCAGCCGACAGCCTAGCACAGATACGCAGTATTTT
>TRBJ2-1|TRBV5-1|once|TRBD2
CASGRTSSYNEQFF
TGCGCCAGCGGCCGGACTAGCAGCTACAATGAGCAGTTCTTC
>TRBJ2-7|TRBV15|few|NA
CATSSPPVAYEQYF
TGTGCCACCAGCTCTCCCCCGGTTGCCTACGAGCAGTACTTC
>TRBJ2-7|TRBV7-6|once|NA
CATRPPSGQQTYEQYF
TGTGCCACTAGGCCCCCTTCGGGGCAGCAGACCTACGAGCAGTACTTC
>TRBJ1-2|TRBV28|once|NA
CASSLWMAASHGYTF
TGTGCCAGCAGTTTATGGATGGCAGCTTCGCATGGCTACACCTTC
>TRBJ1-5|TRBV7-6|NA|NA
CASSLLGGDQPQHF
TGTGCCAGCAGCTTGCTGGGGGGCGATCAGCCCCAGCATTTT
>TRBJ2-5|TRBV7-9|NA|NA
CASSPQGSLSYQETQYF
TGTGCCAGCAGCCCCCAGGGAAGCTTATCGTACCAAGAGACCCAGTACTTC
>TRBJ2-2|TRBV4-2|many|TRBD1
CASSQVMDRASGELFF
TGCGCCAGCAGCCAAGTCATGGACAGGGCGTCCGGGGAGCTGTTTTTT
>TRBJ1-2|TRBV7-9|NA|NA
CASSLPPLYGYTF
TGTGCCAGCAGCTTACCACCCCTCTATGGCTACACCTTC
>TRBJ2-7|TRBV11-2|NA|TRBD1
CASSSIRDRFYEQYF
TGTGCCAGCAGCTCTATAAGGGACAGGTTCTACGAGCAGTACTTC
>TRBJ2-7|TRBV2|NA|TRBD2
CASRLTGGAGGGEQYF
TGTGCCAGCAGACTGACAGGAGGAGCGGGAGGAGGCGAGCAGTACTTC
>TRBJ1-4|TRBV10-3|NA|NA
CAISDGGEKLFF
TGTGCCATCAGTGATGGGGGAGAAAAACTGTTTTTT
>TRBJ2-1|TRBV29-1|few|TRBD2
CSVEGLAGEIEQFF
TGCAGCGTAGAGGGACTAGCGGGAGAGATTGAGCAGTTCTTC
>TRBJ2-2|TRBV11-2|NA|NA
CASSPSGTGELFF
TGTGCCAGCAGCCCATCCGGGACAGGGGAGCTGTTTTTT
>TRBJ2-7|TRBV5-1|many|TRBD2
CASSLGGRRGSYEQYF
TGCGCCAGCAGCTTGGGCGGGAGGCGGGGGTCCTACGAGCAGTACTTC
>TRBJ2-7|TRBV24-1|many|TRBD2
CATSVQREGYEQYF
TGTGCCACCAGTGTTCAGCGGGAGGGATACGAGCAGTACTTC
>TRBJ1-1|TRBV12-3/TRBV12-4|many|NA
CASSLGAGRAEAFF
TGTGCCAGCAGTTTGGGAGCCGGAAGGGCTGAAGCTTTCTTT
>TRBJ2-6|TRBV5-1|NA|NA
CASSWAGLASGANVLTF
TGCGCCAGCAGCTGGGCCGGGCTCGCCTCTGGGGCCAACGTCCTGACTTTC
>TRBJ1-1|TRBV19|NA|NA
CASSIGGVGNTEAFF
TGTGCCAGTAGTATAGGCGGGGTCGGAAACACTGAAGCTTTCTTT
>TRBJ1-4|TRBV5-1|few|NA
CASSRTIIGANEKLFF
TGCGCCAGCAGCCGGACTATCATTGGAGCTAATGAAAAACTGTTTTTT
>TRBJ2-7|TRBV19|few|TRBD2
CASSGTSASYEQYF
TGTGCCAGTAGCGGGACTAGCGCCTCCTACGAGCAGTACTTC
>TRBJ1-2|TRBV6-5|many|NA
CASSYRGGGYTF
TGTGCCAGCAGTTACAGGGGAGGAGGCTACACCTTC